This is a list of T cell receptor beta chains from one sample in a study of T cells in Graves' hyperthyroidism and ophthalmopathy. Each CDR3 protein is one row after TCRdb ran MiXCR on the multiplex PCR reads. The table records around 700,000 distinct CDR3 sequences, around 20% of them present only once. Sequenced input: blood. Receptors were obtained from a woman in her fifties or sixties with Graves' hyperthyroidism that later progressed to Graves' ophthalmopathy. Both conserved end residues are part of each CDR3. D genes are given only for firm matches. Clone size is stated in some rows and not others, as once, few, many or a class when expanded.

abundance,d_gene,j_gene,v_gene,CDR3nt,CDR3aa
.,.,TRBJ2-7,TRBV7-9,TGTGCCAGCTCTCTCCCTTTGACACCCTACGAGCAGTACTTC,CASSLPLTPYEQYF
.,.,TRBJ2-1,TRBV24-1,TGTGCCACCAGTGATTTGGCCGCCGGTGAGCAGTTCTTC,CATSDLAAGEQFF
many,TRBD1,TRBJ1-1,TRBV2,TGTGCCAGCAGGCCGACAGGGGTTTCCACTGAAGCTTTCTTT,CASRPTGVSTEAFF
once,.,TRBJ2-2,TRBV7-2,TGTGCCAGCAGCTTAAGGCAGGCGGGCACCGGGGAGCTGTTTTTT,CASSLRQAGTGELFF
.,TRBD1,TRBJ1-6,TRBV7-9,TGTGCCAGCAGCTCGATAACAGGGGCTCCAGACTTT,CASSSITGAPDF
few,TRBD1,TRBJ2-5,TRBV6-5,TGTGCCAGCAGTTATACAGGGGGACAAGGGACCCAGTACTTC,CASSYTGGQGTQYF
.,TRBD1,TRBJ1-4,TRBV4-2,TGTGCCAGCAGCCCTGGACAGGAAGGGAATGAAAAACTGTTTTTT,CASSPGQEGNEKLFF
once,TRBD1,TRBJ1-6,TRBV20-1,TGCAGTGCTAACCGGGACAGTAAATCACCCCTCCACTTT,CSANRDSKSPLHF
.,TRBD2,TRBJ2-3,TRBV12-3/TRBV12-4,TGTGCCAGCACCCCACTCCTAGCGGGGGGGATAACAGATACGCAGTATTTT,CASTPLLAGGITDTQYF
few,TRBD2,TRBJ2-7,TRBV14,TGTGCCAGCAGCCAAGATTGGCTAGCGGGGGAGTACGAGCAGTACTTC,CASSQDWLAGEYEQYF
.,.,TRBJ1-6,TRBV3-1,TGTGCCAGCAGCCAAGATGTGAGGGAATCACCCCTCCACTTT,CASSQDVRESPLHF
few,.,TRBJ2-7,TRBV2,TGTGCCAGCAGTGGGGGGGCCCAGTCTCCCAGCTACGAGCAGTACTTC,CASSGGAQSPSYEQYF
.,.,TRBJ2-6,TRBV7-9,TGTGCCAGCAGCCTCGGGACGTCTGTTGGGGCCAACGTCCTGACTTTC,CASSLGTSVGANVLTF
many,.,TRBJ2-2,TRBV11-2,TGTGCCAGCACCCACTCACACTGGGAGGCTCACACCGGGGAGCTGTTTTTT,CASTHSHWEAHTGELFF
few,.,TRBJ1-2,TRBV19,TGTGCCAGTATTGGCCAGGGGACCTATCTGAGCAGCTACACCTTC,CASIGQGTYLSSYTF
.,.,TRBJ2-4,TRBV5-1,TGCGCCAGCAGCACCGACAGGTCTCAAGCCAAAAACATTCAGTACTTC,CASSTDRSQAKNIQYF
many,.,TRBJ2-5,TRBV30,TGTGCCTGGACCCGGAGCGGAGAGACCCAGTACTTC,CAWTRSGETQYF
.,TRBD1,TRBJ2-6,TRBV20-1,TGCAGTGCTAGATGGGACAGGCCCGGGGCCAACGTCCTGACTTTC,CSARWDRPGANVLTF
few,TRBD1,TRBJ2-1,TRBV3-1,TGTGCCAGTCACCAGGGGGCCGTGGGGAGTGAGCAGTTCTTC,CASHQGAVGSEQFF
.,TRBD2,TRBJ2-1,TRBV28,TGTGCCAGCAGTTTGGGGGGACTAGGGGGGAATGAGCAGTTCTTC,CASSLGGLGGNEQFF
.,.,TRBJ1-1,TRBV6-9,TGTGCCAGCAGTTACGGGGAAATGAACACTGAAGCTTTCTTT,CASSYGEMNTEAFF
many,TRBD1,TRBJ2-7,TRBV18,TGTGCCAGCTCACCAGGTCCGGGACAGACCTACGAGCAGTACTTC,CASSPGPGQTYEQYF
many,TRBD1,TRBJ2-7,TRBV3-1,TGTGCCAGCAGCCAATGGGACAGGGCCTACGAGCAGTACTTC,CASSQWDRAYEQYF
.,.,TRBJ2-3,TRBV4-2,TGTGCCAGCAGCAACCTAGTTGCAGATACGCAGTATTTT,CASSNLVADTQYF
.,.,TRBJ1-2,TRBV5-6,TGTGCCAGCAGCTGGACGGCGGGTTATGGCTACACCTTC,CASSWTAGYGYTF
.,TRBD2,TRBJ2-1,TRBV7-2,TGTGCCAGCAGCTTATGGCTAGCGGGGGGCTACAATGAGCAGTTCTTC,CASSLWLAGGYNEQFF
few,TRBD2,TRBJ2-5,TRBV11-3,TGTGCCAGCAGCGCCGCGGGGGAGAAGACCCAGTACTTC,CASSAAGEKTQYF
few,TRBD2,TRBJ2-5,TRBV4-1,TGCGCCAGCAGCCACCCCGGACTAGCGGGGGGCCGGGGGACCCAGTACTTC,CASSHPGLAGGRGTQYF
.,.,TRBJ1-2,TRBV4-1,TGCGCCAGCAGTCCCGTGGTTTCGAACTATGGCTACACCTTC,CASSPVVSNYGYTF
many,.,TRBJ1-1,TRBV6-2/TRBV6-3,TGTGCCAGCAGTTACTCGAATTGGGGGGAGGGCACTGAAGCTTTCTTT,CASSYSNWGEGTEAFF
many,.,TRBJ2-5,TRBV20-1,TGCAGTGCGGCAGGGGCCACGGGCTACCAAGAGACCCAGTACTTC,CSAAGATGYQETQYF
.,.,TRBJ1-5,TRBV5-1,TGCGCCAGCAGCTTGGTGGGGGAAAGCAATCAGCCCCAGCATTTT,CASSLVGESNQPQHF
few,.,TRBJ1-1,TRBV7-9,TGTGCCAGCAGCTCCAGACAGAAGAACACTGAAGCTTTCTTT,CASSSRQKNTEAFF
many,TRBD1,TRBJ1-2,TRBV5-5,TGTGCCAGCAGCTTGGCCACCGACACAGGGGTGAGCTATGGCTACACCTTC,CASSLATDTGVSYGYTF
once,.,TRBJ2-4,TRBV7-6,TGTGCCAGCAGCTTACGAGAGAAGGAACGGAACATTCAGTACTTC,CASSLREKERNIQYF
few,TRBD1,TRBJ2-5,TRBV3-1,TGTGCCAGCAACACCGGGACAGGGCGGGAGACCCAGTACTTC,CASNTGTGRETQYF
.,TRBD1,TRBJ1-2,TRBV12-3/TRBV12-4,TGTGCCAGCAGTGTCCGGGACAGGGTTTACTATGGCTACACCTTC,CASSVRDRVYYGYTF
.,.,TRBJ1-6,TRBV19,TGTGCCAGTAACCCCAACGAGTCGGCAGGTTCACCCCTCCACTTT,CASNPNESAGSPLHF
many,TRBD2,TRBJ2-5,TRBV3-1,TGTGCCAGCAGCCGGACTAGCGGAAAAGAGACCCAGTACTTC,CASSRTSGKETQYF
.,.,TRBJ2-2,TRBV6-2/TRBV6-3,TGTGCCAGCACCCTGGGAGGACTTACCGGGGAGCTGTTTTTT,CASTLGGLTGELFF
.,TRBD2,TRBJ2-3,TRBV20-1,TGCAGTGCAACTAACCTAGCGGGAGGGCCGACAGATACGCAGTATTTT,CSATNLAGGPTDTQYF
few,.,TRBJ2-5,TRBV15,TGTGCCACCAGCAGGAGGAGACGGAGACAAGAGACCCAGTACTTC,CATSRRRRRQETQYF
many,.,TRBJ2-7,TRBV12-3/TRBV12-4,TGTGCCAGCAGACCCGGGACCGCCTACGAGCAGTACTTC,CASRPGTAYEQYF
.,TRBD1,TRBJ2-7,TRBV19,TGTGCCAGTAGTATAGGACAGGGGATTCGCGACTACGAGCAGTACTTC,CASSIGQGIRDYEQYF
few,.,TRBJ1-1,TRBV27,TGTGCCAGCAGTTTATTTAGGGGCGTGGGAACTGAAGCTTTCTTT,CASSLFRGVGTEAFF
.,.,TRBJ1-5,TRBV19,TGTGCCAGTAGTATTATAGGGACAATCTCCGACCAGCCCCAGCATTTT,CASSIIGTISDQPQHF
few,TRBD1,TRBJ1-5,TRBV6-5,TGTGCCAGCAGTTACACCGGGGGGACAGGGCAATTTCAGCCCCAGCATTTT,CASSYTGGTGQFQPQHF
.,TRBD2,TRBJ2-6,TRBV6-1,TGTGCCAGCACCCCCCTACAGACTAGCGGGGTAGGATCTGGGGCCAACGTCCTGACTTTC,CASTPLQTSGVGSGANVLTF